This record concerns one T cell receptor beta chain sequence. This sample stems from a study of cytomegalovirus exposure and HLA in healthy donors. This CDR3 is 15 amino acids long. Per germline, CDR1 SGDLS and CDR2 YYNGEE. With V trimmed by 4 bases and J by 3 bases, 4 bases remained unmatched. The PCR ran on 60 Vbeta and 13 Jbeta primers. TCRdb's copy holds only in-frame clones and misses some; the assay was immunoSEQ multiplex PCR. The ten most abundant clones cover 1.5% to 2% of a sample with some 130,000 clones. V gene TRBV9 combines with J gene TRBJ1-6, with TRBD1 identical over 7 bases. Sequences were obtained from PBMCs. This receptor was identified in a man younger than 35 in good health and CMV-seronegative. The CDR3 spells CASSPRTGYNSPLHF. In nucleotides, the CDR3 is TGTGCCAGCAGCCCAAGGACAGGCTATAATTCACCCCTCCACTTT.